These 13 T cell receptor beta chains were all obtained from the same sample, sequenced in a study of siplizumab effects on memory and regulatory T cells (dated by TCRdb to about 2019). The library was generated by the immunoSEQ multiplex PCR assay. The source is immuneACCESS, and TCRdb retained only in-frame sequences with V and J called. Part of the clones is not carried over; for the studies checked, unresolved V genes explain less than half of this, and the remainder is unexplained. The sample table records 56,000 or so clones; around 98% of these occur just once. In total, the top ten clones hold less than 1.1% of the sample. Material: naive CD8+ T cells sorted from blood. The cell subset or site label corresponds to: unstimulated naive T cells. These receptors all come from a human donor in good health.

The chain links TRBV28 to TRBJ2-2, with 11 bases lining up with TRBD2. With V trimmed by 3 bases and J by 1 base, 7 bases remained unmatched. Germline-derived CDR1 and CDR2 are MDHEN and SYDVKM. CDR3 length equals 18 residues. The CDR3 is CASSFMLAGGLNTGELFF. In DNA, the CDR3 is TGTGCCAGCAGTTTCATGCTAGCGGGAGGCCTGAACACCGGGGAGCTGTTTTTT.

This chain links TRBV15 with TRBJ2-1, with TRBD2 matching over 9 bases. With V trimmed by 2 bases and J by 0 bases, 5 bases remained unmatched. CDR1 and CDR2 (germline): LNHNV, YYDKDF (reference sequence). The CDR3 spans 17 residues. The chain's CDR3 is CATSRPLAGPSYNEQFF. The CDR3 coding sequence is TGTGCCACCAGCAGACCCCTAGCGGGGCCCTCCTACAATGAGCAGTTCTTC.

V gene TRBV6-4 combines with J gene TRBJ2-1, with 7 bases that match TRBD2. The CDR3 extends over 15 amino acids. The germline V gene encodes CDR1 MRHNA and CDR2 SNTAGT. V dropped 3 bases and J dropped 0; count of bases not matched to a gene: 2. CDR3 amino acids: CASSDIAGSYNEQFF. In DNA, the CDR3 is TGTGCCAGCAGTGATATAGCGGGCTCCTACAATGAGCAGTTCTTC.

The chain combines TRBV30 with TRBJ1-1; no clear D gene. The CDR3 runs to 13 residues. Trimming took off 2 bases at V and 4 bases at J, with 11 bases between the two ends. Germline V lookup: CDR1 GTSNPN, CDR2 SVGIG (reference sequence). CDR3 DNA sequence: TGTGCCTGGAGTCTACACGGAGGCACTGAAGCTTTCTTT. This codes for CAWSLHGGTEAFF. The entire variable domain, with the rest obtained from reference TRBV30 and TRBJ1-1, is as follows: SQTIHQWPATLVQPVGSPLSLECTVEGTSNPNLYWYRQAAGRGLQLLFYSVGIGQISSEVPQNLSASRPQDRQFILSSKKLLLSDSGFYLCAWSLHGGTEAFFGQGTRLTVV.

This chain uses TRBV2 with TRBJ2-7; D gene ambiguous. The length of the CDR3 is 13 residues. Germline loops: CDR1 SNHLY, CDR2 FYNNEI. V was shortened by 9 bases and J by 2 bases, with 14 bases between the two germline ends. In nucleotides, the CDR3 is TGTGCCAGATCCATAACGGACCCCTACGAGCAGTACTTC. Protein product: CARSITDPYEQYF.

The chain recombines TRBV30 with TRBJ1-2; D call uncertain. The CDR3 has 12 amino acids. The V gene's germline CDR1 is GTSNPN and CDR2 SVGIG (reference sequence). V shed 4 bases and J shed 6 bases, with 12 bases lying between them. The CDR3 loop is CAWTDPRDGYTF. The CDR3 region has the DNA TGTGCCTGGACGGACCCGAGGGATGGCTACACCTTC.

The CDR3 DNA reads TGCGCCAGCAGTTCCGCCGGTCCCGGATCTAATGGCTACACCTTC. Translated, it gives CASSSAGPGSNGYTF. The chain uses TRBV5-1 and TRBJ1-2; D not resolved. Germline V gene sequence: CDR1 SGHRS, CDR2 YFSETQ. CDR3 length: 15 residues. Trimming removed 5 bases from V and 6 bases from J, with 20 bases in between.

The chain is built from TRBV4-1 and TRBJ1-5, with 7 bases fitting TRBD1. Per germline, CDR1 MGHRA and CDR2 YSYEKL. V gave up 3 bases and J gave up 0 bases; unmatched junction bases: 11. The CDR3 totals 18 residues. The CDR3 sequence is CASSHHPGTDYSNQPQHF. For the CDR3, the DNA is TGCGCCAGCAGCCACCACCCCGGGACAGATTATAGCAATCAGCCCCAGCATTTT.

The gene calls are TRBV2 and TRBJ2-1; the D gene is possibly TRBD1 (6 bases). Germline V lookup: CDR1 SNHLY, CDR2 FYNNEI. V dropped 11 bases and J dropped 10 bases, with 15 bases sitting between them. This CDR3 contains 11 residues. The CDR3 is CAGFQGTEQFF. CDR3 sequence (DNA): TGTGCCGGATTCCAGGGGACCGAGCAGTTCTTC.

V is TRBV12-2 and J is TRBJ2-2; the table's D call, TRBD1, was not checked against the DNA. TRBV12-2 is annotated as a pseudogene. The CDR3 runs to 18 residues. CDR3 loop: CASRLGGQGASLTGELFF. The CDR3 nucleotides are TGTGCAAGTCGCCTCGGGGGACAGGGAGCTTCTCTGACCGGGGAGCTGTTTTTT.

This chain connects TRBV28 to TRBJ2-1; a possible D gene is TRBD2 (6 bases). CDR1 MDHEN and CDR2 SYDVKM come from the germline V gene. V gave up 5 bases and J gave up 5 bases, with 19 bases separating them. The CDR3 is 16 residues long. The CDR3 region has the DNA TGTGCCAGCAGTCCCCCTCTGGCGGGGATCGACAATGAGCAGTTCTTC. It specifies CASSPPLAGIDNEQFF.

This sequence joins TRBV10-1 and TRBJ1-1; TRBD1 might be the D (5 bases). The length of the CDR3 is 12 residues. Trimming removed 3 bases at V and 5 bases at J, with 7 bases between. Germline CDR1 and CDR2: WNHNN and SYGVQD (reference sequence). CDR3 loop: CASSDKGTEAFF. Written as DNA, the CDR3 is TGCGCCAGCAGTGATAAGGGGACTGAAGCTTTCTTT.

The chain recombines TRBV28 with TRBJ2-7, with 11 positions matching TRBD2. J lost 7 bases, V lost 3 bases, and 17 bases had no gene match. This CDR3 is 18 amino acids long. The germline CDR1 and CDR2 sequences are MDHEN and SYDVKM. The CDR3 here is CASSLGGGTSGIRLEQYF. CDR3 nucleotide sequence: TGTGCCAGCAGTTTGGGCGGAGGGACTAGCGGAATACGTTTGGAGCAGTACTTC.